This TCR beta chain emerged from a study of blood T cell repertoires in COVID-19. The protocol was immunoSEQ multiplex PCR, while the TCRdb copy is restricted to in-frame clones and leaves out a portion. This table holds some 350,000 clones, around 90% found once. In this sample, this clone turned up a few times. Trimming took 5 bases from V and 3 from J; bases not matched to a gene: 3. Germline V gives CDR1 SEHNR, CDR2 FQNEAQ (reference sequence). The CDR3 extends over 16 amino acids. The chain employs TRBV7-9 and TRBJ2-2, with 13 bases that match TRBD2. The receptor was derived from a young woman who had recovered from COVID-19. The sequenced sample was peripheral blood. CDR3 protein: CASSTSGRGYTGELFF. CDR3 sequence (DNA): TGTGCCAGCAGCACTAGCGGGAGGGGTTACACCGGGGAGCTGTTTTTT.